The rows below give T cell receptor beta chains drawn from one sample of a study of regulatory T cells in long-lasting Graves disease. MiXCR, run by TCRdb on the multiplex PCR reads, gives a single entry per CDR3 protein. The table lists roughly 700,000 distinct CDR3 sequences, 25% to 35% of them singletons. Source: peripheral blood mononuclear cells (PBMCs), taken when the disease was refractory, from a patient treated with antithyroid drugs. The receptors were sampled from a female donor with Graves disease. Each CDR3 is given with its conserved first and last residue. A D gene is named only where the DNA matches it firmly. Rows give clone size only sometimes, using once, few, many, or a class for an expanded clone.

D	size	V	J	CDR3	DNA
TRBD2	.	TRBV19	TRBJ2-2	CASSMEGLADTGELFF	TGTGCCAGTAGTATGGAGGGACTAGCGGACACCGGGGAGCTGTTTTTT
.	few	TRBV28	TRBJ2-1	CAIRRYNEQFF	TGTGCCATCCGACGGTACAATGAGCAGTTCTTC
.	.	TRBV6-1	TRBJ1-2	CASSRDTSYGYTF	TGTGCCAGCAGTCGGGACACGAGCTATGGCTACACCTTC
.	.	TRBV6-5	TRBJ2-5	CASSYSLARQETQYF	TGTGCCAGCAGTTACTCCTTAGCGCGACAAGAGACCCAGTACTTC
TRBD1	.	TRBV15	TRBJ2-2	CATVQGANTGELFF	TGTGCCACAGTCCAGGGGGCAAACACCGGGGAGCTGTTTTTT
.	few	TRBV30	TRBJ1-2	CAWRSPNYGYTF	TGTGCCTGGAGGAGCCCTAACTATGGCTACACCTTC
.	.	TRBV15	TRBJ1-6	CATNRDLTGSSYNSPLHF	TGTGCCACCAACAGAGATCTAACAGGGAGCTCCTATAATTCACCCCTCCACTTT
.	.	TRBV6-1	TRBJ1-5	CASKRAGSRGNQPQHF	TGTGCCAGCAAGAGAGCAGGTTCCCGAGGCAATCAGCCCCAGCATTTT
TRBD2	few	TRBV27	TRBJ2-2	CASSLGWLAGGPTGELFF	TGTGCCAGCAGTCTTGGGTGGCTAGCGGGAGGGCCGACCGGGGAGCTGTTTTTT
.	.	TRBV6-1	TRBJ1-5	CASSLPDGNQPQHF	TGTGCCAGCAGTCTCCCGGACGGGAATCAGCCCCAGCATTTT
.	.	TRBV25-1	TRBJ1-2	CASSEFGRNGYTF	TGTGCCAGCAGTGAATTTGGTAGAAATGGCTACACCTTC
.	.	TRBV4-1	TRBJ1-4	CASSQGEGGEKLFF	TGTGCCAGCAGCCAAGGGGAGGGAGGGGAAAAACTGTTTTTT
TRBD1	.	TRBV30	TRBJ1-1	CAWTRGGGEAFF	TGTGCCTGGACCAGAGGGGGCGGAGAAGCTTTCTTT
TRBD1	.	TRBV19	TRBJ1-1	CASSIGIGPMTGVNTEAFF	TGTGCCAGTAGTATTGGTATAGGACCCATGACAGGGGTGAACACTGAAGCTTTCTTT
TRBD1	many	TRBV27	TRBJ1-4	CASSSTGTNEKLFF	TGTGCCAGCAGTTCGACAGGGACTAATGAAAAACTGTTTTTT
.	.	TRBV20-1	TRBJ2-4	CSATGTPVAKNIQYF	TGCAGTGCGACCGGGACACCGGTAGCCAAAAACATTCAGTACTTC
TRBD2	.	TRBV6-4	TRBJ2-3	CASGPSGRSSDTQYF	TGTGCCAGCGGCCCCAGCGGGAGGTCTTCAGATACGCAGTATTTT
TRBD1	many	TRBV20-1	TRBJ1-1	CSATTGAEAFF	TGCAGTGCAACGACAGGGGCTGAAGCTTTCTTT
TRBD2	many	TRBV20-1	TRBJ2-7	CSARDVAGGLYEQYF	TGCAGTGCTAGAGATGTCGCGGGAGGGCTCTACGAGCAGTACTTC
TRBD2	few	TRBV19	TRBJ2-7	CASSTSGTSGSYEQYF	TGTGCCAGTAGTACTTCCGGGACTAGCGGTTCCTACGAGCAGTACTTC
.	many	TRBV11-2	TRBJ2-7	CASSGPRAGYEQYF	TGTGCCAGCAGCGGACCCCGGGCCGGCTACGAGCAGTACTTC
.	few	TRBV30	TRBJ1-1	CAWSEGTTEAFF	TGTGCCTGGAGTGAGGGGACCACTGAAGCTTTCTTT
TRBD2	few	TRBV7-3	TRBJ2-5	CASSLNAGEQIETQYF	TGTGCCAGCAGCTTAAATGCGGGAGAACAAATAGAGACCCAGTACTTC
.	few	TRBV3-1	TRBJ2-7	CASSQRGYEQYF	TGTGCCAGCAGCCAACGCGGCTACGAGCAGTACTTC
.	.	TRBV19	TRBJ1-1	CASSIVLSMNTEAFF	TGTGCCAGTAGTATAGTACTGAGCATGAACACTGAAGCTTTCTTT
.	.	TRBV6-1	TRBJ1-1	CASTMGGAIEAFF	TGTGCCAGCACCATGGGTGGGGCAATTGAAGCTTTCTTT
TRBD1	.	TRBV12-5	TRBJ1-5	CASGNPGQGAHQPQHF	TGTGCTAGTGGTAATCCGGGACAGGGGGCCCATCAGCCCCAGCATTTT
.	.	TRBV7-9	TRBJ1-1	CASSPRVYTEAFF	TGTGCTTCTTCCCCCAGGGTTTACACTGAAGCTTTCTTT
TRBD2	many	TRBV2	TRBJ2-2	CATSTSDGELFF	TGTGCCACCTCGACTAGCGATGGGGAGCTGTTTTTT
.	many	TRBV5-1	TRBJ1-1	CASSLASGDTEAFF	TGCGCCAGCAGCTTGGCGTCGGGAGACACTGAAGCTTTCTTT
.	.	TRBV29-1	TRBJ1-1	CSVAMGNTEAFF	TGCAGCGTTGCGATGGGAAACACTGAAGCTTTCTTT
TRBD1	many	TRBV28	TRBJ1-5	CASSLTGQGVDRPQHF	TGTGCCAGCAGTTTGACGGGACAGGGGGTAGATCGGCCCCAGCATTTT
TRBD2	.	TRBV27	TRBJ2-6	CASSTGLAGVGANVLTF	TGTGCCAGCAGTACGGGACTAGCGGGAGTTGGGGCCAACGTCCTGACTTTC
.	many	TRBV28	TRBJ1-6	CASRRQDLYNSPLHF	TGTGCCAGCAGGCGACAGGATCTCTATAATTCACCCCTCCACTTT
TRBD1	many	TRBV12-3/TRBV12-4	TRBJ1-5	CASSSTGLQPQHF	TGTGCCAGCAGTTCGACAGGGCTTCAGCCCCAGCATTTT
TRBD1	many	TRBV15	TRBJ1-1	CATSGVPDRGLDEAFF	TGTGCCACCAGCGGAGTCCCGGACAGGGGATTGGATGAAGCTTTCTTT
TRBD1	few	TRBV6-5	TRBJ1-2	CASSYADRNYGYTF	TGTGCCAGCAGTTACGCGGACAGGAACTATGGCTACACCTTC
.	.	TRBV20-1	TRBJ2-5	CSAREGSKETQYF	TGCAGTGCTAGAGAAGGCAGCAAAGAGACCCAGTACTTC
.	.	TRBV12-3/TRBV12-4	TRBJ1-2	CASSFRSGRNYGYTF	TGTGCCAGCAGTTTCCGGTCAGGGAGAAACTATGGCTACACCTTC
TRBD1	few	TRBV5-1	TRBJ1-1	CASSLGVQGTEAFF	TGCGCCAGCAGCTTGGGGGTACAGGGGACTGAAGCTTTCTTT
.	many	TRBV12-3/TRBV12-4	TRBJ1-1	CASGRQRPNTEAFF	TGTGCCAGCGGTCGACAGCGCCCGAACACTGAAGCTTTCTTT
.	.	TRBV7-2	TRBJ2-7	CASSQDSVKQYF	TGTGCCAGCAGCCAAGATAGCGTAAAGCAGTACTTC
TRBD1	many	TRBV5-1	TRBJ1-1	CASSLMQGVNTEAFF	TGCGCCAGCAGCTTGATGCAGGGGGTGAACACTGAAGCTTTCTTT
TRBD2	.	TRBV13	TRBJ2-5	CASSVRPVLASGVNQETQYF	TGTGCCAGCAGCGTCCGCCCTGTGTTGGCTAGCGGGGTTAACCAAGAGACCCAGTACTTC
.	.	TRBV27	TRBJ1-2	CASSFGPGADGYTF	TGTGCCAGCAGTTTCGGTCCGGGGGCGGATGGCTACACCTTC
TRBD1	.	TRBV6-5	TRBJ1-1	CASSYKGGGGTEAFF	TGTGCCAGCAGTTACAAAGGGGGCGGGGGGACTGAAGCTTTCTTT
.	few	TRBV28	TRBJ1-5	CASSGGGAADQPQHF	TGTGCCAGTTCGGGTGGGGGGGCGGCGGATCAGCCCCAGCATTTT
.	.	TRBV5-1	TRBJ2-7	CASSLEGANEQYF	TGTGCCAGCAGCTTGGAGGGGGCGAACGAGCAGTACTTC
TRBD2	.	TRBV20-1	TRBJ2-7	CSARPAGGPGLGEQYF	TGCAGTGCTAGGCCAGCGGGAGGGCCTGGGTTGGGCGAGCAGTACTTC
.	.	TRBV7-6	TRBJ1-1	CASSLEFWNTEAFF	TGTGCCAGCAGCTTAGAGTTTTGGAACACTGAAGCTTTCTTT
.	.	TRBV27	TRBJ2-7	CASSQPLREQYF	TGTGCCAGCAGCCAGCCCCTTCGCGAGCAGTACTTC
.	once	TRBV9	TRBJ1-3	CASSASTVSGNTIYF	TGTGCCAGCAGCGCCTCTACAGTCTCTGGAAACACCATATATTTT